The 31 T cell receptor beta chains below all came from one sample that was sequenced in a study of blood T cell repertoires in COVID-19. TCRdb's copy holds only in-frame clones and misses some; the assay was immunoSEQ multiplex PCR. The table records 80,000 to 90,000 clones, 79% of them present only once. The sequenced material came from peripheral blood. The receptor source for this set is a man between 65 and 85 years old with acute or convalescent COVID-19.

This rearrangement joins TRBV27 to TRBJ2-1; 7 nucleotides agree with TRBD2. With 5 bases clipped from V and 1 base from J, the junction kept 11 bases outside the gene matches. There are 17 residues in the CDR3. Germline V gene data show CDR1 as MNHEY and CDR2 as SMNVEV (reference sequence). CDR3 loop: CASSGEPAGVSYNEQFF. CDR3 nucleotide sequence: TGTGCCAGCAGTGGGGAGCCCGCGGGGGTTTCCTACAATGAGCAGTTCTTC.

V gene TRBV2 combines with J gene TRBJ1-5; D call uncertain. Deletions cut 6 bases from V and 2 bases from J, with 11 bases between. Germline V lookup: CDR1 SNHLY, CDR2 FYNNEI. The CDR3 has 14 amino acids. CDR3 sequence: CASSLERGNQPQHF. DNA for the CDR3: TGTGCCAGCAGCTTAGAGAGGGGCAATCAGCCCCAGCATTTT.

The CDR3 loop is CASSLKGGILYEQYF. CDR3 DNA: TGTGCCAGCAGTTTAAAGGGCGGGATTCTCTACGAGCAGTACTTC. The V call is TRBV27, the J call TRBJ2-7; D might be TRBD2 (6 bases). Trimming removed 2 bases at V and 3 bases at J, with 14 bases between. There are 15 residues in the CDR3. Germline V gene sequence: CDR1 MNHEY, CDR2 SMNVEV (reference sequence).

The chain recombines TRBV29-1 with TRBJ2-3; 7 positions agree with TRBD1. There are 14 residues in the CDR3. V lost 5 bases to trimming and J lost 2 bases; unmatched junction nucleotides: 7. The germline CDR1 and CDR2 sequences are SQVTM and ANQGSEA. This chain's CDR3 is CSVPDRVNTDTQYF. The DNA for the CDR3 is TGCAGCGTTCCCGACAGGGTCAACACAGATACGCAGTATTTT.

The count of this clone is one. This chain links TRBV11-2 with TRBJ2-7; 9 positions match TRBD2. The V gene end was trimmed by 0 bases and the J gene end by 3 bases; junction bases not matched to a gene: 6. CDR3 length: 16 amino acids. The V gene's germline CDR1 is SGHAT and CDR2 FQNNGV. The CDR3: CASSLDISGGFYEQYF. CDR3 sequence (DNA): TGTGCCAGCAGCTTAGATATTAGCGGGGGATTCTACGAGCAGTACTTC.

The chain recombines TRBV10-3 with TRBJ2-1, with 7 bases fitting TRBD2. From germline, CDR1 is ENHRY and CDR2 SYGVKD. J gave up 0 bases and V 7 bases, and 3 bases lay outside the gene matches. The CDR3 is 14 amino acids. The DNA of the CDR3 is TGTGCCATCACCGGGACTAACTCCTACAATGAGCAGTTCTTC. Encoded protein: CAITGTNSYNEQFF.

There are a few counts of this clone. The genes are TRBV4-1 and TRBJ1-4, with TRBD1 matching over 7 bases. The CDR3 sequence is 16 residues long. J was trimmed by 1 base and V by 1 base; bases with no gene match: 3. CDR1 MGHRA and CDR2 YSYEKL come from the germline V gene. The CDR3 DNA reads TGCGCCAGCAGCCAAGCGCACAGGGGAACTAATGAAAAACTGTTTTTT. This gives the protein CASSQAHRGTNEKLFF.

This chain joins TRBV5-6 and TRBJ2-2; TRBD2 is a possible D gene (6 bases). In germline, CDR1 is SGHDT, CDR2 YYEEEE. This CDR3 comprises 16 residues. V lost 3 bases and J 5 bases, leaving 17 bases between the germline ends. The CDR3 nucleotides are TGTGCCAGCAGCTGGAGGGGAGTGAGGGGTACCGGGGAGCTGTTTTTT. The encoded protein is CASSWRGVRGTGELFF.

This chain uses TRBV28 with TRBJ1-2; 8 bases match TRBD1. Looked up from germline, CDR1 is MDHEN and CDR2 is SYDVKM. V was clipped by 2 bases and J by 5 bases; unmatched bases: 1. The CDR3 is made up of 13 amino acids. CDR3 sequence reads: CASSLRTGYGYTF. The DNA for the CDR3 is TGTGCCAGCAGTTTAAGGACAGGGTATGGCTACACCTTC.

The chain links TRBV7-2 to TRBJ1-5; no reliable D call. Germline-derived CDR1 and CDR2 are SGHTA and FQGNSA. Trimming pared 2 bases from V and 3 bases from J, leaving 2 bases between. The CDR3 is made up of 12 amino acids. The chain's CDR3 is CASSLLNQPQHF. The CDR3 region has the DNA TGTGCCAGCAGCTTACTCAATCAGCCCCAGCATTTT.

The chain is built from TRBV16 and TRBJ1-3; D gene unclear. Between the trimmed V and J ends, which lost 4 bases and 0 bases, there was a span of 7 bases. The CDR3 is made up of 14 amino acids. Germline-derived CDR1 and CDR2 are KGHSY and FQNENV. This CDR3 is CASSPEGSGNTIYF. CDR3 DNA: TGTGCCAGCAGCCCTGAGGGCTCTGGAAACACCATATATTTT.

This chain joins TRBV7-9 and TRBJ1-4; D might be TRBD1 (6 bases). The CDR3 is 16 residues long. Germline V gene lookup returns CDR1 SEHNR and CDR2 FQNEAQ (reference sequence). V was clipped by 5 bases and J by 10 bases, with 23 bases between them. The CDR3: CASSQGQSVAGAKLFF. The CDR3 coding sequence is TGTGCCAGCAGCCAAGGACAGTCGGTAGCAGGGGCAAAACTGTTTTTT.

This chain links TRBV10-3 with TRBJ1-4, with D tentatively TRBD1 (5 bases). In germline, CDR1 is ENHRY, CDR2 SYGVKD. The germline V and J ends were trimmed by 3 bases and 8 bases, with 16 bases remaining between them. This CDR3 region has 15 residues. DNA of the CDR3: TGTGCCATCAGTGAAGTACAGGCTTTCGGAGAAAAACTGTTTTTT. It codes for CAISEVQAFGEKLFF.

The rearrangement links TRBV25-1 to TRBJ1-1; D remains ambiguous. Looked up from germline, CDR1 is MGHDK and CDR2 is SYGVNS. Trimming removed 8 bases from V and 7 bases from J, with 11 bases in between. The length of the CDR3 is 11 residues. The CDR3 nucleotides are TGTGCCAGCGGAGTCGGGATTGAAGCTTTCTTT. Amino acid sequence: CASGVGIEAFF.

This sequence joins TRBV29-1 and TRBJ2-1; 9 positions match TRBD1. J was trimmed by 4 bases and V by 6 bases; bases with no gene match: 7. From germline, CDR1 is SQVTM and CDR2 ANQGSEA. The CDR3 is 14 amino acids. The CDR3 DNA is TGCAGCGTCACCGGGACAGGGACTTACAATGAGCAGTTCTTC. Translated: CSVTGTGTYNEQFF.

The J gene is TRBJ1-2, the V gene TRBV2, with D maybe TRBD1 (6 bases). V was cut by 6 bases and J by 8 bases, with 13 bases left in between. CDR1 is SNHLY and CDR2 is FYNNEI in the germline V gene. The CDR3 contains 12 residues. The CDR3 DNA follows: TGTGCCAGCAGCCAGGGGCCGGGGGGCTACACCTTC. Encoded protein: CASSQGPGGYTF.

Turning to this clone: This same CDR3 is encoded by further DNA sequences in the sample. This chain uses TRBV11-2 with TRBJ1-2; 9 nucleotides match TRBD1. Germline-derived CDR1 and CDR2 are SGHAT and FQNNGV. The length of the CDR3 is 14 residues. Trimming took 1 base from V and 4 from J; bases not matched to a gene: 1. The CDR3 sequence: CASSLGQGGYGYTF. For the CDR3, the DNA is TGTGCCAGCAGCTTAGGACAGGGGGGCTATGGCTACACCTTC. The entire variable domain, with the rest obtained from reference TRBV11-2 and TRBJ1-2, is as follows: EAGVAQSPRYKIIEKRQSVAFWCNPISGHATLYWYQQILGQGPKLLIQFQNNGVVDDSQLPKDRFSAERLKGVDSTLKIQPAKLEDSAVYLCASSLGQGGYGYTFGSGTRLTVV.

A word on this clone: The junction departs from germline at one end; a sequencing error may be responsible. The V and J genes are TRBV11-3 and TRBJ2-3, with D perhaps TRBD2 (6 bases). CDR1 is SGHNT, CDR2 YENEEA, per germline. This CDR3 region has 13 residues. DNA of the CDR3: TGTGCCAGCAGCTTAGATGCGCGACTAGGGGCGGACTTT. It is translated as CASSLDARLGADF. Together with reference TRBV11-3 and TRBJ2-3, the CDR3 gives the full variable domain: EAGVVQSPRYKIIEKKQPVAFWCNPISGHNTLYWYLQNLGQGPELLIRYENEEAVDDSQLPKDRFSAERLKGVDSTLKIQPAELGDSAVYLCASSLDARLGADFGPGTRLTVL.

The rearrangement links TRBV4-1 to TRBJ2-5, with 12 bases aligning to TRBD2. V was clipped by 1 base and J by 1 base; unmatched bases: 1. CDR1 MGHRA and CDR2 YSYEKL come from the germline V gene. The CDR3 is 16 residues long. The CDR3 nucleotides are TGCGCCAGCAGCCAAGGACTAGCGGGGGCCCAAGAGACCCAGTACTTC. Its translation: CASSQGLAGAQETQYF.

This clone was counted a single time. Written as DNA, the CDR3 is TGTGCCACCGGGACTAGCGGGGCGGAGACCCAGTACTTC. This sequence encodes CATGTSGAETQYF. V is TRBV24-1 and J is TRBJ2-5, with 13 bases aligning to TRBD2. After removal of 9 bases from V and 5 bases from J, the junction contained 2 bases not matched to a gene. Germline values: CDR1 KGHDR, CDR2 SFDVKD. The CDR3 length is 13 residues.

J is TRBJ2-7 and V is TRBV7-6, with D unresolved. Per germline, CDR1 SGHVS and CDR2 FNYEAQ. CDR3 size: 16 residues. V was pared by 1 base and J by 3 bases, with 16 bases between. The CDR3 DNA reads TGTGCCAGCAGCTTAGTGGCCCAGGATAATGTCTACGAGCAGTACTTC. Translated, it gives CASSLVAQDNVYEQYF.

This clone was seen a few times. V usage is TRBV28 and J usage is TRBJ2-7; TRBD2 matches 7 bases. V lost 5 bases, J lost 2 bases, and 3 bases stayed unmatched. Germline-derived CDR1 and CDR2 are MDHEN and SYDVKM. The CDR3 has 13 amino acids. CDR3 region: CASSLRGAYEQYV. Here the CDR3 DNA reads TGTGCCAGCAGTCTTCGGGGGGCCTACGAGCAGTACGTC.

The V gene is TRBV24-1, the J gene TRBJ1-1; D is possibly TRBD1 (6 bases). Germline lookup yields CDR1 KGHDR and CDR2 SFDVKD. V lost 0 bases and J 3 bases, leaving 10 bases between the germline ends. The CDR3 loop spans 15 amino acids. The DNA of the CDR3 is TGTGCCACCAGTGATTTGCAGGCAGGGGACACTGAAGCTTTCTTT. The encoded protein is CATSDLQAGDTEAFF.

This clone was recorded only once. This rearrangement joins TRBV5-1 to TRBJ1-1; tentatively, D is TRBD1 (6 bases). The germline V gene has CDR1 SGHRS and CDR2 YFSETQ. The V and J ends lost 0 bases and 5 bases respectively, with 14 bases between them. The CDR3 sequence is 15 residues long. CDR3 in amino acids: CASSLEAGTNTEAFF. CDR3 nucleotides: TGCGCCAGCAGCTTGGAGGCCGGGACAAATACTGAAGCTTTCTTT. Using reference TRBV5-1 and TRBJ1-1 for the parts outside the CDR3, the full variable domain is KAGVTQTPRYLIKTRGQQVTLSCSPISGHRSVSWYQQTPGQGLQFLFEYFSETQRNKGNFPGRFSGRQFSNSRSEMNVSTLELGDSALYLCASSLEAGTNTEAFFGQGTRLTVV.

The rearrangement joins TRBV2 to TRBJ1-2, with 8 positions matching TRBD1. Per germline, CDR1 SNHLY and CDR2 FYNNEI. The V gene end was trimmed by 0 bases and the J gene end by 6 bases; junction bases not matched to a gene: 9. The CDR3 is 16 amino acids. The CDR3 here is CASSEAAAGGSDGYTF. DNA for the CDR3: TGTGCCAGCAGTGAAGCGGCGGCAGGGGGCTCGGATGGCTACACCTTC. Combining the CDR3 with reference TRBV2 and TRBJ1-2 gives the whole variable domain EPEVTQTPSHQVTQMGQEVILRCVPISNHLYFYWYRQILGQKVEFLVSFYNNEISEKSEIFDDQFSVERPDGSNFTLKIRSTKLEDSAMYFCASSEAAAGGSDGYTFGSGTRLTVV.

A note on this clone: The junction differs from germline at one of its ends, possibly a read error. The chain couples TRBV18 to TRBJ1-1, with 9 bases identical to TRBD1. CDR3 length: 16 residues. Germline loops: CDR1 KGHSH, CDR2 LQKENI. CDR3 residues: CVSSLLRGQGRTEAFF. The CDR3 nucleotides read TGTGTCAGCTCACTGCTCCGGGGACAGGGAAGGACTGAAGCTTTCTTT.

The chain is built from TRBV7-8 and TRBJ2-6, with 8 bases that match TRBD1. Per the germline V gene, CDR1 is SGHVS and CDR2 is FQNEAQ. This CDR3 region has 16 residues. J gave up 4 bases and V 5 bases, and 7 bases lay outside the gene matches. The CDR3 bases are TGTGCCAGCAGCGCGCAGGGGGCGCGGGGGGCCAACGTCCTGACTTTC. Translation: CASSAQGARGANVLTF.

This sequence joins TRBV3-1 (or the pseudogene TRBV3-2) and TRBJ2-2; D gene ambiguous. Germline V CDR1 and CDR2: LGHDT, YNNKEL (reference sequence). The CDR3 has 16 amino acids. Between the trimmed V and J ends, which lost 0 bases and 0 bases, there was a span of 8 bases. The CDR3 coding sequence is TGTGCCAGCAGCCAAGAAACAATTTCGAACACCGGGGAGCTGTTTTTT. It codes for CASSQETISNTGELFF.

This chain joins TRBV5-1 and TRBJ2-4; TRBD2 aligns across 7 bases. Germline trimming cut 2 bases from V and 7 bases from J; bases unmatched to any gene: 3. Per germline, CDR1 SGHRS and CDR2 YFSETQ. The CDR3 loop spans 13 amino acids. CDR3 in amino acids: CASSFRGGNIQYF. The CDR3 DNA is TGCGCCAGCAGCTTTAGGGGAGGGAACATTCAGTACTTC.

The CDR3 here is CASSPGTPNTEAFF. CDR3 sequence (DNA): TGTGCCAGCAGCCCAGGGACACCGAACACTGAAGCTTTCTTT. The V call is TRBV7-6, the J call TRBJ1-1; a possible D gene is TRBD1 (6 bases). The ends were cut back, 5 bases at V and 1 base at J, with 11 bases in the middle. Germline lookup yields CDR1 SGHVS and CDR2 FNYEAQ. The CDR3 is made up of 14 amino acids.

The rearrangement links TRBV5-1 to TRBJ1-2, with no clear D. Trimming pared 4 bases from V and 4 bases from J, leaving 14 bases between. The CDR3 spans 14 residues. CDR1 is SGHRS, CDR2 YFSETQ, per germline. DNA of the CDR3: TGCGCCAGCAGCCCGAGTGTGGAGTTCTATGGCTACACCTTC. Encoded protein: CASSPSVEFYGYTF.